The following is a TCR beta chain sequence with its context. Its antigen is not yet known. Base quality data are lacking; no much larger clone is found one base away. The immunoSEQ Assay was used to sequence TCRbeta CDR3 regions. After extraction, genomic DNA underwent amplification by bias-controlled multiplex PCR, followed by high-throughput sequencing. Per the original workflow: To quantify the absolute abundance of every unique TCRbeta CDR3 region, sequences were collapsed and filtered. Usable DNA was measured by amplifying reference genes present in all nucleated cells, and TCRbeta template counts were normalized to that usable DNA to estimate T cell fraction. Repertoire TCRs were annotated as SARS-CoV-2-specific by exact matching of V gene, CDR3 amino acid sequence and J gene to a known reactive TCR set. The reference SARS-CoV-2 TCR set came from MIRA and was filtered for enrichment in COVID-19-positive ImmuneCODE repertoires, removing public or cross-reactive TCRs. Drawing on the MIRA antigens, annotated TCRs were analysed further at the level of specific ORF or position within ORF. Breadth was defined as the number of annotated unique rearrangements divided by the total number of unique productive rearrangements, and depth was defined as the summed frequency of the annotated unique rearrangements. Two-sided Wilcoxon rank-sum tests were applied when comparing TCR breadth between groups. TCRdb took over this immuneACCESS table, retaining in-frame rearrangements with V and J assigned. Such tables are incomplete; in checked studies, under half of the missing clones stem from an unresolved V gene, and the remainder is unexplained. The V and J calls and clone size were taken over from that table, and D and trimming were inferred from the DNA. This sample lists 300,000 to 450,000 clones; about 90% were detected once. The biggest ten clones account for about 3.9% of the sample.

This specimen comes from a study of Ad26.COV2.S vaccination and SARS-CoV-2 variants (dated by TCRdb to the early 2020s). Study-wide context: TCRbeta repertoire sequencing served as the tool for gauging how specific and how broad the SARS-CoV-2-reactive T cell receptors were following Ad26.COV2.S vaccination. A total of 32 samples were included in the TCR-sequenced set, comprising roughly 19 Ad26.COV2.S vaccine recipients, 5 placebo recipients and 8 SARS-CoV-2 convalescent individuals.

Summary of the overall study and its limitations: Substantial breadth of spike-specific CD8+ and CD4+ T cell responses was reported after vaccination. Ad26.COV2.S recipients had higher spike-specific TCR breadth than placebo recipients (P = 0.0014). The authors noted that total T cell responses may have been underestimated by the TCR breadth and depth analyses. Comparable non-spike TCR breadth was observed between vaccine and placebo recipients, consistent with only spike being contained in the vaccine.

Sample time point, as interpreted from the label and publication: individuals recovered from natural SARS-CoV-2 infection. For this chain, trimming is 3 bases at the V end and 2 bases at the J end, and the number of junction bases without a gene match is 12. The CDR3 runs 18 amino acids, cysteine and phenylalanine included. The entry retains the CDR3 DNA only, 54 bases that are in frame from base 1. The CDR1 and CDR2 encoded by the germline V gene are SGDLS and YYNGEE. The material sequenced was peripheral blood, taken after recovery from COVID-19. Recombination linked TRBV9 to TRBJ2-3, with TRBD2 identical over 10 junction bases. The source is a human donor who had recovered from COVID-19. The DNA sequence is TGTGCCAGCAGCGGTCATAGCGGGGGGCTTCCAATCACAGATACGCAGTATTTT. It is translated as CASSGHSGGLPITDTQYF.